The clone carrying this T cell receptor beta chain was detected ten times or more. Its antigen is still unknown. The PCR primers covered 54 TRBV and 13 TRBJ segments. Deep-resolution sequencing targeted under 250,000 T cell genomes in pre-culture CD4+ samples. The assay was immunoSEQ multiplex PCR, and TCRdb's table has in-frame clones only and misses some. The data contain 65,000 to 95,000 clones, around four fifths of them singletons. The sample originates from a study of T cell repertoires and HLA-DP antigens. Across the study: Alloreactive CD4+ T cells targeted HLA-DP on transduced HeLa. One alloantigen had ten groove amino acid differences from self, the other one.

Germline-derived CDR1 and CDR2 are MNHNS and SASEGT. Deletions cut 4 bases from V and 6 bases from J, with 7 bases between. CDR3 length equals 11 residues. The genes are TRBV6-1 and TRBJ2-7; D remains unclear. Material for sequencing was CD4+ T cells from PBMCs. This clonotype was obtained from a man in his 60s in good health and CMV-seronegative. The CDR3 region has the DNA TGTGCCAGCAGTGGACTTGGCGAGCAGTACGTC. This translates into CASSGLGEQYV.